The following is a TCR beta chain sequence with its context. The data originate from a study of blood T cells in healthy people across ages. Through a sample-barcoded 5' primer and a J-beta primer mix, a second PCR was run for roughly 6 to 12 cycles. Every cDNA molecule carried a tag from a template-switch adaptor bearing 12 random nucleotides. Using its own MiXCR run on the 5' RACE reads, TCRdb lists one record per CDR3 protein. The sample records roughly 1,500,000 distinct CDR3 sequences, 40% to 50% being singletons. V lost 8 bases and J lost 6, with 9 bases in between. Germline V gene data show CDR1 as MNHNS and CDR2 as SASEGT. This CDR3 has 11 amino acids.

Material for sequencing was blood. The receptor was derived from a woman in her late teens or twenties in good health. The chain links TRBV6-1 to TRBJ2-3; no firm D call. CDR3 bases: TGTGCCAGCGTCCGGCTCGATACGCAGTATTTT. Translation gives CASVRLDTQYF.